This T cell receptor beta chain appears in the sequencing data of a study of regulatory T cells in long-lasting Graves disease. Study conclusions and caveats: A limited number of samples was an acknowledged limitation. It was in persistent disease that TRBV28, TRBJ1-2 and TRBJ2-5 were favored.

J was trimmed by 0 bases and V by 4 bases; bases with no gene match: 3. The length of the CDR3 is 17 residues. The germline V gene has CDR1 SGHRS and CDR2 YFSETQ. HTBI primers from iRepertoire and Arm-PCR of CDR3 regions yielded the TCR beta libraries. In the original processing: Identified segments across samples numbered roughly 62 TRBV and around 13 TRBJ. TCRdb reprocessed the multiplex PCR reads via MiXCR and lists one record per CDR3 protein. For this entry, the V and J calls and clone size follow TCRdb and not the study's own pipeline. The table records around 400,000 distinct CDR3 sequences, 23% of them present only once. Time point reported: persistent/refractory GD, antithyroid drugs over 5 years with positive TRAb. Generation of the TCR library employed RNA extracted from PBMCs. This clonotype was recorded a few times. The antigen remains undetermined.

The chain is built from TRBV5-1 and TRBJ2-2; 13 bases align to TRBD2. This TCR was recovered from a female donor with Graves disease. Material: peripheral blood mononuclear cells (PBMCs), obtained when the disease was refractory, from a patient treated with antithyroid drugs. CDR3 DNA: TGCGCCAGCAGCGGACTAGCGGGAGTGTCGAACACCGGGGAGCTGTTTTTT. This gives the protein CASSGLAGVSNTGELFF.